These T cell receptor beta chains were read from a single sample in a study of blood T cells in healthy people across ages. Each CDR3 protein gets one entry after TCRdb re-called the 5' RACE reads with MiXCR. The sample has about 1.4 million distinct CDR3 sequences, approximately 63% seen once. The source material was blood. The receptors here all came from a man between 18 and 29 years old in good health. Both conserved end residues are part of each CDR3. A D gene is named only where the DNA matches it firmly.

d_call j_call v_call cdr3_aa
TRBD2 TRBJ2-1 TRBV11-2 CASSLDLSGVYNEQFF
TRBD2 TRBJ2-1 TRBV7-2 CASSLGLASVMSSYNEQFF
TRBD1 TRBJ2-3 TRBV10-2 CASSESLGTDTGTQYF
TRBD1 TRBJ2-6 TRBV12-3/TRBV12-4 CASRPGTGVLSGANVLTF
. TRBJ1-4 TRBV7-9 CASSPYRRSNEKLFF
. TRBJ2-3 TRBV5-1 CASSSFRTGTDTQYF
TRBD2 TRBJ2-1 TRBV29-1 CSVRGLAGLPKDEQFF
. TRBJ1-2 TRBV28 CASRIQGVNYGYTF
. TRBJ1-5 TRBV4-2 CASSQFDRLNSNQPQHF
. TRBJ2-1 TRBV27 CASRPWGAAHNEQFF
. TRBJ2-3 TRBV2 CASSPASGVDTQYF
. TRBJ1-1 TRBV29-1 CSVSGGRGTEAFF
. TRBJ2-1 TRBV6-2/TRBV6-3 CASSYQNQETQFF
. TRBJ2-3 TRBV3-1 CASSHGLRRTVRRRDTQYF
TRBD2 . TRBV20-1 CSARDGTSVQSYEQYF
. TRBJ1-5 TRBV21-1 CASSKRRRVQPQHF
. TRBJ1-2 TRBV27 CASGDWNFFGGYTF
TRBD1 TRBJ2-1 TRBV15 CATSRRGQMGRNEQFF
. TRBJ2-1 TRBV25-1 CASSESRILSYNEQFF
. TRBJ1-2 TRBV20-1 CSALRVDNYGYTF
. TRBJ2-7 TRBV6-2/TRBV6-3 CASSYGGMYEQYF
TRBD2 TRBJ2-1 TRBV12-3/TRBV12-4 CASSLAKWEGLNEQFF
TRBD1 TRBJ2-3 TRBV20-1 CSATSDRLSTDTQYF
. TRBJ2-3 TRBV6-1 CARENRDSLSPRTDTQYF
TRBD1 TRBJ1-1 TRBV28 CASSFLGQGRMNTEAFF
TRBD2 TRBJ2-7 TRBV4-1 CASSQTAAGGYEQYF
. TRBJ1-1 TRBV20-1 CSAPHPGESTEAFF
. TRBJ2-7 TRBV20-1 CSATSPQTRDEQYF
TRBD1 TRBJ2-7 TRBV20-1 CSARTQTPDRGGYYEQYF
TRBD1 TRBJ2-7 TRBV27 CASRLAGTGDYEQYF
TRBD1 TRBJ2-1 TRBV7-2 CASSPRRPGTGTRTLEQFF
. . TRBV29-1 CSVRDRGEQYF
. TRBJ1-1 TRBV6-1 CASNEALLRTEAFF
TRBD1 TRBJ2-7 TRBV20-1 CSVLQGVGDEQYF
TRBD1 TRBJ1-2 TRBV5-1 CASSSHRGDGYTF
. TRBJ1-6 TRBV7-2 CASSEMQGSPLHF
. TRBJ1-2 TRBV6-2/TRBV6-3 CASSYAPEDPYGYTF
TRBD1 TRBJ1-4 TRBV29-1 CRAWTGNEKLFF
. TRBJ1-2 TRBV6-5 CASRQGSDGYTF
. TRBJ2-1 TRBV5-1 CASSNNYRGYEQFF
TRBD2 TRBJ2-3 TRBV6-5 CASSSREAGVDTDTQYF
. TRBJ2-5 TRBV7-9 CATQFGQDPQETQYF
TRBD1 TRBJ2-7 TRBV11-2 CASSLVFGDSFSYEQYF
. . TRBV19 CASRQGGFYEQYF
. TRBJ1-2 TRBV3-1 CASSHLQSGYTF
TRBD2 TRBJ2-4 TRBV12-3/TRBV12-4 CASSLADWGAKNIQYF
. TRBJ2-5 TRBV12-3/TRBV12-4 CASSFYRGETQYF
. TRBJ1-6 TRBV12-3/TRBV12-4 CASSLSPEWLHF
. TRBJ1-6 TRBV4-3 CARSQDTSSGNSPLHF
. TRBJ1-1 TRBV5-1 CASSPTFGGPTEAFF
TRBD2 TRBJ2-5 TRBV4-1 CASSQEAGGETQYF
. TRBJ2-7 TRBV10-2 CASSAGHAISYEQYF
. TRBJ2-7 TRBV12-5 CASGSPRQQQGSYEQYF
TRBD1 TRBJ2-6 TRBV6-6 CASSVGQNSGANVLTF
TRBD2 TRBJ2-3 TRBV12-3/TRBV12-4 CASSFLIQRDSTDTQYF
. TRBJ1-2 TRBV19 CASSIATYGYTF
. TRBJ2-1 TRBV20-1 CSALTGFRLAEQFF
. TRBJ1-4 TRBV7-8 CASSPRSAEPSNEKLFF
. TRBJ1-6 TRBV3-1 CASSQYRAGSPLHF
. TRBJ2-1 TRBV7-2 CASSLVGVGGGHNEQFF